The 29 T cell receptor beta chains below were found in one sample sequenced in a study of blood T cell repertoires in COVID-19. Libraries were prepared by immunoSEQ multiplex PCR; TCRdb keeps only in-frame clonotypes and omits some of them. Here the sample spans under 75,000 clones, 75% to 90% being singletons. Sequencing used peripheral blood. The receptors stem from a man aged 45 to 65 with acute or convalescent COVID-19.

This clone was recorded only once. This chain links TRBV3-1 (or the pseudogene TRBV3-2) with TRBJ2-3; D not certain. V was shortened by 2 bases and J by 5 bases, with 11 bases between the two germline ends. This CDR3 is built from 14 residues. In germline, CDR1 is LGHDT, CDR2 YNNKEL (reference sequence). The CDR3 DNA is TGTGCCAGCAGCCAAATGTTGACGGGAGATACGCAGTATTTT. It is translated as CASSQMLTGDTQYF.

The V call is TRBV28, the J call TRBJ1-4; the D gene is possibly TRBD1 (5 bases). Trimming stripped 3 bases from V and 3 bases from J, with 17 bases between. The CDR3 covers 17 residues. From germline, CDR1 is MDHEN and CDR2 SYDVKM. The CDR3 region is CASSFGGAGLPNEKLFF. As DNA, the CDR3 is TGTGCCAGCAGTTTTGGTGGGGCAGGTTTGCCTAATGAAAAACTGTTTTTT.

The gene calls are TRBV6-1 and TRBJ2-1; 12 positions agree with TRBD2. Germline loops: CDR1 MNHNS, CDR2 SASEGT. Trimming removed 3 bases from V and 3 bases from J; junction bases left unmatched: 9. CDR3 length: 18 residues. CDR3 sequence reads: CASSDLAGGPQSYNEQFF. As DNA, the CDR3 is TGTGCCAGCAGTGACCTAGCGGGAGGGCCCCAAAGCTACAATGAGCAGTTCTTC.

V usage is TRBV6-5 and J usage is TRBJ1-5; 7 bases are shared with TRBD1. Germline V gene lookup returns CDR1 MNHEY and CDR2 SVGAGI. Trimming cost V 8 bases and J 2 bases; bases outside gene matches: 3. The CDR3 covers 13 residues. The CDR3 loop is CASEGARNQPQHF. CDR3 coding DNA: TGTGCCAGCGAGGGGGCGCGCAATCAGCCCCAGCATTTT.

The rearrangement joins TRBV5-4 to TRBJ1-1; D is perhaps TRBD1 (5 bases). Germline V lookup: CDR1 SGHNT, CDR2 YYREEE (reference sequence). The CDR3 runs to 18 residues. With 0 bases removed from V and 0 bases from J, the gap between germline ends came to 18 bases. The CDR3 DNA reads as TGTGCCAGCAGCTTGGTTTCCACAGGACCTAAAATGAACACTGAAGCTTTCTTT. This sequence encodes CASSLVSTGPKMNTEAFF. The whole variable domain, filled in from reference TRBV5-4 and TRBJ1-1, reads ETGVTQSPTHLIKTRGQQVTLRCSSQSGHNTVSWYQQALGQGPQFIFQYYREEENGRGNFPPRFSGLQFPNYSSELNVNALELDDSALYLCASSLVSTGPKMNTEAFFGQGTRLTVV.

The V gene is TRBV28, the J gene TRBJ2-2; maybe TRBD2 (5 bases). V shed 4 bases and J shed 3 bases, with 9 bases lying between them. This CDR3 spans 14 amino acids. Germline V gives CDR1 MDHEN, CDR2 SYDVKM. CDR3 bases: TGTGCCAGCAGTTCCCTCGGGGACACCGGGGAGCTGTTTTTT. Protein sequence: CASSSLGDTGELFF.

This clone was observed once. V gene TRBV7-2 combines with J gene TRBJ2-2; 13 bases map to TRBD2. Trimming took 5 bases from V and 6 from J; bases not matched to a gene: 9. The CDR3 has 17 amino acids. The germline CDR1 and CDR2 sequences are SGHTA and FQGNSA. The CDR3 DNA sequence: TGTGCCAGCAGCACCCGGACTAGCGGGAGTTTCCCCGGGGAGCTGTTTTTT. Translated: CASSTRTSGSFPGELFF.

The chain carries TRBV28 and TRBJ2-1, with TRBD2 identical over 12 bases. From germline, CDR1 is MDHEN and CDR2 SYDVKM. CDR3 length: 14 amino acids. The V and J ends lost 7 bases and 9 bases, in that order; junction bases with no gene match: 7. CDR3 sequence: CASTETSGSTEQFF. CDR3 sequence (DNA): TGTGCCAGCACCGAGACTAGCGGGAGTACTGAGCAGTTCTTC.

About this clone itself: A junction end diverges from the germline sequence, so it may reflect a read error. The rearrangement joins TRBV20-1 to TRBJ2-1; 11 positions agree with TRBD1. This CDR3 region has 10 residues. The germline V gene encodes CDR1 DFQATT and CDR2 SNEGSKA (reference sequence). CDR3: CSAGRDRGIF. CDR3 in DNA: TGCAGTGCTGGCCGGGACAGGGGGATCTTC.

This chain connects TRBV18 to TRBJ1-4, with 7 bases identical to TRBD1. The CDR3 contains 14 residues. CDR1 and CDR2 (germline): KGHSH, LQKENI. Unmatched junction bases numbered 0, after V lost 3 bases and J lost 2 bases. The CDR3 sequence is CASSPGQTNEKLFF. CDR3 DNA: TGTGCCAGCTCACCGGGACAGACTAATGAAAAACTGTTTTTT.

By share, this clone counts as large. J is TRBJ2-2 and V is TRBV30; 11 bases agree with TRBD2. V trimming: 3 bases; J trimming: 6 bases; junction bases outside the gene matches: 6. Germline V CDR1 and CDR2: GTSNPN, SVGIG (reference sequence). The CDR3 extends over 15 amino acids. CDR3 sequence reads: CAWRLTSGNAGELFF. CDR3 nucleotide sequence: TGTGCCTGGAGATTGACTAGCGGGAATGCCGGGGAGCTGTTTTTT.

This clone has just one count. This sequence joins TRBV20-1 and TRBJ1-2; D is ambiguous. The CDR3 contains 13 residues. CDR1 and CDR2 (germline): DFQATT, SNEGSKA (reference sequence). Trimming took off 3 bases at V and 8 bases at J, with 16 bases between the two ends. Written as DNA, the CDR3 is TGCAGTGCTAGTTTTCCGGAGACGGGGGGCTACACCTTC. This translates into CSASFPETGGYTF.

The chain carries TRBV18 and TRBJ1-6; 11 bases agree with TRBD1. Germline values: CDR1 KGHSH, CDR2 LQKENI. The CDR3 contains 16 residues. The V and J ends lost 3 bases and 7 bases, in that order; junction bases with no gene match: 5. The CDR3 spells CASSPRTGGDNSPLHF. The CDR3 DNA follows: TGTGCCAGCTCACCGCGGACAGGGGGCGACAATTCACCCCTCCACTTT.

V gene TRBV2 combines with J gene TRBJ1-4; perhaps TRBD1 as D (6 bases). The ends were cut back, 6 bases at V and 7 bases at J, with 15 bases in the middle. Germline V gene lookup returns CDR1 SNHLY and CDR2 FYNNEI. CDR3 size: 14 residues. The CDR3 DNA reads TGTGCCAGCAGGAGTAGACAGGCCTCTGAAAAACTGTTTTTT. Its protein is CASRSRQASEKLFF.

V and J are TRBV15 and TRBJ2-1; 8 bases line up with TRBD2. Germline loops: CDR1 LNHNV, CDR2 YYDKDF (reference sequence). The V segment lost 1 base and the J segment 7 bases; nucleotides outside the gene matches: 9. The CDR3 has 16 amino acids. For the CDR3, the DNA is TGTGCCACCAGCAGAGGTACAGCGGGAGTTTGGAATGAGCAGTTCTTC. It is translated as CATSRGTAGVWNEQFF.

This clone was seen a few times. V and J are TRBV13 and TRBJ2-1; 8 bases fit TRBD2. The CDR3 extends over 15 amino acids. The V gene end was trimmed by 5 bases and the J gene end by 2 bases; junction bases not matched to a gene: 5. Germline-derived CDR1 and CDR2 are PRHDT and FYEKMQ (reference sequence). The CDR3 here is CASSPLAGTYNEQFF. CDR3 DNA: TGTGCCAGCAGCCCCCTAGCGGGTACCTACAATGAGCAGTTCTTC.

J is TRBJ2-1 and V is TRBV2, with 12 bases matching TRBD2. Trimming cost V 7 bases and J 6 bases; bases outside gene matches: 7. Germline V lookup: CDR1 SNHLY, CDR2 FYNNEI. This CDR3 is built from 15 residues. The CDR3 nucleotides are TGTGCCAGCACCAAAGGGACTAGCGGGTTCAATGAGCAGTTCTTC. Its protein is CASTKGTSGFNEQFF.

This chain connects TRBV27 to TRBJ1-2; D is perhaps TRBD1 (6 bases). Germline V lookup: CDR1 MNHEY, CDR2 SMNVEV (reference sequence). Trimming cost V 2 bases and J 3 bases, with 22 bases left between them. The CDR3 is 18 amino acids. In DNA, the CDR3 is TGTGCCAGCAGTTTAAAACAGGGCTGGTCGGGGAGGGACTATGGCTACACCTTC. Translation: CASSLKQGWSGRDYGYTF.

The chain employs TRBV19 and TRBJ1-4, with D hard to call. CDR1 and CDR2 (germline): LNHDA, SQIVND (reference sequence). The CDR3 runs to 12 residues. Trimming pared 5 bases from V and 14 bases from J, leaving 15 bases between. Here the CDR3 DNA reads TGTGCCAGTAGTGCCGGGGTCGAGGCGCTGTTTTTT. The encoded protein is CASSAGVEALFF.

The J gene is TRBJ2-5, the V gene TRBV18; perhaps TRBD2 as D (6 bases). Per the germline V gene, CDR1 is KGHSH and CDR2 is LQKENI. The CDR3 contains 14 residues. V gave up 1 base and J gave up 5 bases, with 11 bases separating them. The CDR3 region has the DNA TGTGCCAGCTCACCACAGTTAGGGAGGGAGACCCAGTACTTC. Residues: CASSPQLGRETQYF.

This clone was observed a few times. V and J are TRBV4-3 and TRBJ2-3, with 9 bases lining up with TRBD1. Unmatched junction bases numbered 9, after V lost 4 bases and J lost 4 bases. There are 16 residues in the CDR3. Germline CDR1 is LGHNA and CDR2 is YSLEER. CDR3 in DNA: TGCGCCAGCAGCCGGGATATAGGGACAGGGTCAGATACGCAGTATTTT. Translated, it gives CASSRDIGTGSDTQYF.

The V call is TRBV20-1, the J call TRBJ1-5; no clear D. CDR1 is DFQATT, CDR2 SNEGSKA, per germline (reference sequence). The CDR3 contains 17 residues. V was clipped by 3 bases and J by 0 bases, with 18 bases between them. The CDR3 nucleotides read TGCAGTGCTAGTTACACGACGGGGTTTTTTAGCAATCAGCCCCAGCATTTT. As protein: CSASYTTGFFSNQPQHF.

This chain uses TRBV4-1 with TRBJ1-5; 7 bases align to TRBD1. The CDR3 totals 17 residues. From germline, CDR1 is MGHRA and CDR2 YSYEKL. J gave up 5 bases and V 0 bases, and 10 bases lay outside the gene matches. The CDR3 region is CASSQEARGQMDQPQHF. The CDR3 coding sequence is TGCGCCAGCAGCCAAGAGGCAAGGGGGCAAATGGATCAGCCCCAGCATTTT.

This rearrangement joins TRBV19 to TRBJ2-1; 9 nucleotides match TRBD2. Losses at the gene ends were 7 bases for V and 3 bases for J; bases not matched to a gene: 10. The CDR3 covers 16 residues. Looked up from germline, CDR1 is LNHDA and CDR2 is SQIVND (reference sequence). The CDR3 spells CASKEGLAGYYNEQFF. CDR3 nucleotide sequence: TGTGCCAGTAAAGAAGGGCTAGCGGGATACTACAATGAGCAGTTCTTC. Combining the CDR3 with reference TRBV19 and TRBJ2-1 gives the whole variable domain DGGITQSPKYLFRKEGQNVTLSCEQNLNHDAMYWYRQDPGQGLRLIYYSQIVNDFQKGDIAEGYSVSREKKESFPLTVTSAQKNPTAFYLCASKEGLAGYYNEQFFGPGTRLTVL.

This chain connects TRBV9 to TRBJ2-1; D is ambiguous. Germline-derived CDR1 and CDR2 are SGDLS and YYNGEE. Trimming removed 2 bases from V and 7 bases from J, with 16 bases in between. The CDR3 length is 15 residues. DNA for the CDR3: TGTGCCAGCAGCGTGGGCCCAGGCCTCGAGAATGAGCAGTTCTTC. It encodes CASSVGPGLENEQFF. The full variable domain, its missing parts supplied by reference TRBV9 and TRBJ2-1, is DSGVTQTPKHLITATGQRVTLRCSPRSGDLSVYWYQQSLDQGLQFLIQYYNGEERAKGNILERFSAQQFPDLHSELNLSSLELGDSALYFCASSVGPGLENEQFFGPGTRLTVL.

CDR3 residues: CATSRFSGTGGETQYF. CDR3 in DNA: TGTGCCACCAGCAGATTCTCCGGGACAGGGGGAGAGACCCAGTACTTC. This sequence joins TRBV15 and TRBJ2-5; 11 bases align to TRBD1. Trimming took 2 bases from V and 4 from J; bases not matched to a gene: 6. Looked up from germline, CDR1 is LNHNV and CDR2 is YYDKDF (reference sequence). The CDR3 runs to 16 residues.

This chain joins TRBV19 and TRBJ2-4, with a tentative D call TRBD2 (5 bases). The V end lost 9 bases, the J end lost 2 bases, and 11 bases lay between the germline ends. The CDR3 has 13 amino acids. The V gene's germline CDR1 is LNHDA and CDR2 SQIVND (reference sequence). The CDR3 here is CASEGWSKNIQYF. CDR3 nucleotides: TGTGCCAGCGAGGGATGGTCCAAAAACATTCAGTACTTC.

The V and J genes are TRBV7-9 and TRBJ1-3, with TRBD1 matching over 8 bases. V dropped 5 bases and J dropped 0; count of bases not matched to a gene: 3. This CDR3 comprises 15 residues. Per germline, CDR1 SEHNR and CDR2 FQNEAQ (reference sequence). CDR3 DNA sequence: TGTGCCAGCAGCCTAACAGGGGGCTCTGGAAACACCATATATTTT. Amino acids: CASSLTGGSGNTIYF.

The chain combines TRBV19 with TRBJ1-4, with D maybe TRBD1 (5 bases). The CDR3 contains 15 residues. The V end lost 1 base, the J end lost 7 bases, and 13 bases lay between the germline ends. Per the germline V gene, CDR1 is LNHDA and CDR2 is SQIVND (reference sequence). For the CDR3, the DNA is TGTGCCAGTAGTATAGTCGGGGGAGAGGGTGAAAAACTGTTTTTT. Translation gives CASSIVGGEGEKLFF.